Included here is one T cell receptor (beta chain) sequence, with context. This entry is derived from a study of blood T cell repertoires in COVID-19. About the study: Samples representing acute and convalescent COVID-19 were sourced from the United States, Italy and Spain. T cells, B-cell-depleted T cells, or PBMCs provided the cDNA or gDNA that served as material.

Per the original data handling: Estimates of nucleated cell counts were drawn from the amplification of reference gene primers. Using immunoSEQ multiplex PCR, the repertoire was profiled, and TCRdb retains in-frame clones only, with some absent. V and J calls plus clone size are reproduced from that table; the DNA served to infer D and trimming. The repertoire holds approximately 57,000 clones, about 87% seen once, with around 4% in the top ten. V lost 2 bases and J lost 2, with 16 bases in between. CDR3 length equals 16 residues. CDR1 and CDR2 from the germline V gene are SGHRS and YFSETQ. The sample taken for sequencing was peripheral blood. The genes are TRBV5-1 and TRBJ1-2, with a tentative D call TRBD1 (5 bases). The TCR comes from a man aged 50 to 59 with acute or convalescent COVID-19. The CDR3 here is CASSLQQGTRNYGYTF. The CDR3 DNA is TGCGCCAGCAGCTTACAGCAGGGCACAAGAAACTATGGCTACACCTTC.